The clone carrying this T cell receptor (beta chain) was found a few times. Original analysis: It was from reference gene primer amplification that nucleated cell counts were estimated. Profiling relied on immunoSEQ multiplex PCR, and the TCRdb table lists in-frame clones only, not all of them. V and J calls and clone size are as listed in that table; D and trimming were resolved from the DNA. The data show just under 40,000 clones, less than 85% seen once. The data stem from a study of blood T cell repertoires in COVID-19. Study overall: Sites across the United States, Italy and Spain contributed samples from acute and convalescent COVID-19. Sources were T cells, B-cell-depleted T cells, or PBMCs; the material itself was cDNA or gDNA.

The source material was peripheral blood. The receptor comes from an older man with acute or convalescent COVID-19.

The CDR3 DNA sequence: TGTGCCACCAGTGATTTTTCCTCCCTCAATGAGCAGTTCTTC. It yields the protein CATSDFSSLNEQFF. This chain uses TRBV24-1 with TRBJ2-1; unclear D gene. V was shortened by 1 base and J by 6 bases, with 9 bases between the two germline ends. The CDR3 consists of 14 residues. CDR1 and CDR2 from the germline V gene are KGHDR and SFDVKD.